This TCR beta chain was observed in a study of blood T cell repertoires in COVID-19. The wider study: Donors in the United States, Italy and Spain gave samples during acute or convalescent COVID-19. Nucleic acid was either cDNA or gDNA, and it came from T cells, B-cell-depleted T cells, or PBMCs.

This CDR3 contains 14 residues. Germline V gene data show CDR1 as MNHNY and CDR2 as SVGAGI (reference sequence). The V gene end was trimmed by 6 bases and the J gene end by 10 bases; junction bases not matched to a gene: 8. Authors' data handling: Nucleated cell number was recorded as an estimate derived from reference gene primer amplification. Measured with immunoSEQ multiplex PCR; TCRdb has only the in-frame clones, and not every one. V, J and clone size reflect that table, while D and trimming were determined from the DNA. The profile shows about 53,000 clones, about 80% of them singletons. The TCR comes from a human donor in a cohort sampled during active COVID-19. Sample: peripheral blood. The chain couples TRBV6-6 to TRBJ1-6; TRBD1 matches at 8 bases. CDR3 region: CASRPDRGWSPLHF. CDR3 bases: TGTGCCAGCAGGCCTGACAGGGGTTGGTCACCCCTCCACTTT.